These 11 T cell receptor beta chains were all obtained from the same sample, sequenced in a study of shared clonotypes between healthy human individuals. Here immunoSEQ multiplex PCR was the method, and the copy in TCRdb shows in-frame clones only, minus some. The sample holds 2 million to 2.5 million clones, approximately 90% seen once. The sequencing sample was made of naive CD4+ T cells from PBMCs. Documented subset: CD45RA+ positively selected. These receptors came from a man younger than 35 in good health. Some clones in this sample may be carry-over from other donors' samples.

The rearrangement links TRBV7-2 to TRBJ2-7; tentative D call: TRBD2 (6 bases). Germline CDR1 SGHTA, CDR2 FQGNSA. The CDR3 runs to 15 residues. The V and J ends lost 5 bases and 4 bases respectively, with 18 bases between them. As DNA, the CDR3 is TGTGCCAGCAGCCCAGACGGGACTCGCCTTTACGAGCAGTACTTC. Encoded protein: CASSPDGTRLYEQYF.

This clone was detected only once. The V and J genes are TRBV4-1 and TRBJ2-1; TRBD2 aligns across 8 bases. CDR1 and CDR2 (germline): MGHRA, YSYEKL. The CDR3 spans 17 residues. V dropped 2 bases and J dropped 3; count of bases not matched to a gene: 9. In DNA form, the CDR3 reads TGCGCCAGCAGCCAAATGGTACTAGCGGAACACTACAATGAGCAGTTCTTC. Protein: CASSQMVLAEHYNEQFF.

The chain is built from TRBV6-5 and TRBJ2-3; 14 positions match TRBD2. The J segment lost 3 bases and the V segment lost 7 bases, leaving 3 bases of the junction unmatched. The germline gives CDR1 MNHEY, CDR2 SVGAGI. The CDR3 contains 15 residues. In DNA, the CDR3 is TGTGCCAGCACTAGACTAGCGGGGGGGACAGATACGCAGTATTTT. Translating it yields CASTRLAGGTDTQYF.

V is TRBV2 and J is TRBJ2-3, with D possibly TRBD1 on 8 matching bases. CDR1 and CDR2 from the germline V gene are SNHLY and FYNNEI. CDR3 length: 15 residues. Trimming pared 4 bases from V and 4 bases from J, leaving 15 bases between. CDR3 nucleotide sequence: TGTGCCAGCAGTGCCAGCGGGACAGGCGCAGATACGCAGTATTTT. Protein product: CASSASGTGADTQYF. Full variable domain (remainder filled in from reference TRBV2 and TRBJ2-3): EPEVTQTPSHQVTQMGQEVILRCVPISNHLYFYWYRQILGQKVEFLVSFYNNEISEKSEIFDDQFSVERPDGSNFTLKIRSTKLEDSAMYFCASSASGTGADTQYFGPGTRLTVL.

The chain combines TRBV28 with TRBJ2-7; no reliable D call. This CDR3 spans 15 amino acids. V lost 3 bases and J lost 3, with 15 bases in between. Germline V gene lookup returns CDR1 MDHEN and CDR2 SYDVKM. The CDR3 sequence: CASSFETTSRYEQYF. CDR3 coding DNA: TGTGCCAGCAGTTTCGAGACAACCAGCCGCTACGAGCAGTACTTC.

The chain links TRBV29-1 to TRBJ1-1; possibly TRBD1 for D (6 bases). The germline V and J ends were trimmed by 6 bases and 0 bases, with 11 bases remaining between them. Germline V gene lookup returns CDR1 SQVTM and CDR2 ANQGSEA. CDR3 length: 13 amino acids. CDR3 amino acids: CSVAQGLNTEAFF. Written as DNA, the CDR3 is TGCAGCGTGGCTCAGGGGTTGAACACTGAAGCTTTCTTT.

Turning to this clone: Relative to the germline gene, one junction end is altered; a read error may explain this. V is TRBV10-3 and J is TRBJ1-1; D gene unclear. Germline V gives CDR1 ENHRY, CDR2 SYGVKD. The CDR3 totals 13 residues. The CDR3 reads CASSYMWSTEAFF. The CDR3 DNA sequence: TGTGCCAGCAGTTACATGTGGAGCACTGAAGCTTTCTTT.

This clone has only one observation. V gene TRBV14 combines with J gene TRBJ1-4; D is possibly TRBD1 (5 bases). The CDR3 totals 16 residues. Germline lookup yields CDR1 SGHDN and CDR2 FVKESK. Deletions cut 0 bases from V and 4 bases from J, with 12 bases between. CDR3 DNA sequence: TGTGCCAGCAGCCAAGATCGGGGCCGACTTAATGAAAAACTGTTTTTT. Residues: CASSQDRGRLNEKLFF.

The V and J genes are TRBV5-1 and TRBJ2-3; tentative D call: TRBD1 (7 bases). Germline V lookup: CDR1 SGHRS, CDR2 YFSETQ. This CDR3 region has 15 residues. V lost 0 bases and J 5 bases, leaving 13 bases between the germline ends. CDR3 amino acids: CASSLGPQGGDTQYF. The CDR3 bases are TGCGCCAGCAGCTTGGGTCCTCAGGGGGGAGATACGCAGTATTTT.

The V and J genes are TRBV7-9 and TRBJ2-7; tentative D call: TRBD1 (7 bases). The V end lost 2 bases, the J end lost 12 bases, and 20 bases lay between the germline ends. The CDR3 is made up of 14 amino acids. Germline loops: CDR1 SEHNR, CDR2 FQNEAQ (reference sequence). CDR3 bases: TGTGCCAGCAGCTTAACTAGAGGAGGGGGCTCGGTGTACTTC. Translation: CASSLTRGGGSVYF.

This clone has only a few counts. V is TRBV6-1 and J is TRBJ2-1; the match to TRBD2 covers 7 bases. With 5 bases clipped from V and 8 bases from J, the junction kept 9 bases outside the gene matches. Germline values: CDR1 MNHNS, CDR2 SASEGT. The CDR3 is made up of 14 amino acids. CDR3 nucleotides: TGTGCCAGCAGTTTTTTGACTAGCAGCGATGAGCAGTTCTTC. Translated: CASSFLTSSDEQFF.